This TCR beta chain was observed in a study of OX40 agonist ivuxolimab in advanced cancers. General observations from the study: Clones of CD4+ and CD8+ blood T cells grew by week 6 at doses of 0.1 to 3.0 mg/kg.

Profiling relied on immunoSEQ multiplex PCR, and the TCRdb table lists in-frame clones only, not all of them. Of approximately 81,000 clones in the sample, more than 85% were seen once. Trimming removed 3 bases from V and 3 bases from J; junction bases left unmatched: 9. Germline V gene lookup returns CDR1 MGHRA and CDR2 YSYEKL. The CDR3 extends over 16 amino acids. In regard to this clone: Its antigen is unknown.

The material was CD4+ or CD8+ T cells sorted from blood, obtained in a trial of the OX40 agonist ivuxolimab. This TCR was sampled from an adult with an advanced solid tumor such as melanoma, head and neck, liver or kidney cancer. The chain employs TRBV4-1 and TRBJ2-7; TRBD1 agrees at 9 bases. As DNA, the CDR3 is TGCGCCAGCAGCCAGGACTCTGGGACAGGGTTCTACGAGCAGTACTTC. It specifies CASSQDSGTGFYEQYF.